The rows below give T cell receptor beta chains drawn from one sample of a study of beta chain features in type 1 diabetes. Assay: immunoSEQ multiplex PCR; the TCRdb copy retains only in-frame clones and omits some. This repertoire shows 150,000 to 200,000 clones, 9% to 10% found once; its top ten account for approximately 2.3%. Source material: central memory CD4+ T cells from blood. These receptor sequences come from a woman aged 18-29 years in good health. Both conserved end residues are part of each CDR3. The D gene is left open where the match is weak. Size values are once, few and many counts, or a class for expanded clones, and some rows have none.

V gene	CDR3 length	D gene	clone size	J gene	CDR3 protein	CDR3 DNA
TRBV5-4	15	TRBD1	-	TRBJ2-2	CASREGTGGTGELFF	TGTGCCAGCAGGGAGGGGACAGGGGGTACCGGGGAGCTGTTTTTT
TRBV12-5	14	-	few	TRBJ1-2	CASGLDLRFDGYTF	TGTGCTAGTGGTTTGGACCTACGGTTCGATGGCTACACCTTC
TRBV11-2	15	TRBD1	-	TRBJ2-7	CASSTYRGQKHEQYF	TGTGCCAGCAGCACCTATAGGGGACAGAAACACGAGCAGTACTTC
TRBV18	14	-	-	TRBJ1-4	CASSRQDQGEKLFF	TGTGCCAGCTCGAGACAGGACCAGGGGGAAAAACTGTTTTTT
TRBV18	14	TRBD1	-	TRBJ1-1	CASSPQGQGTEAFF	TGTGCCAGCTCACCACAAGGACAGGGAACTGAAGCTTTCTTT
TRBV18	14	-	-	TRBJ1-2	CASSPLGTNYGYTF	TGTGCCAGCTCACCACTCGGGACTAACTATGGCTACACCTTC
TRBV7-2	13	-	few	TRBJ1-5	CASSPQANQPQHF	TGTGCCAGCAGCCCCCAGGCCAATCAGCCCCAGCATTTT
TRBV2	14	TRBD1	few	TRBJ1-5	CASSTQGAGQPQHF	TGTGCCAGCAGTACTCAGGGGGCAGGTCAGCCCCAGCATTTT
TRBV6-5	13	TRBD1	few	TRBJ1-2	CASADPGGRGYTF	TGTGCCAGCGCCGATCCAGGGGGTCGCGGCTACACCTTC
TRBV27	14	-	-	TRBJ2-2	CASSRDWGTGELFF	TGTGCCAGCAGTCGGGACTGGGGCACCGGGGAGCTGTTTTTT
TRBV9	15	TRBD2	-	TRBJ2-7	CASSPSLAGTEEQYF	TGTGCCAGCAGCCCTAGTCTAGCGGGAACTGAAGAGCAGTACTTC
TRBV5-1	16	-	-	TRBJ1-1	CASSLRQAGANTEAFF	TGCGCCAGCAGCTTAAGACAGGCCGGGGCGAACACTGAAGCTTTCTTT
TRBV2	14	TRBD1	-	TRBJ1-2	CASSELGQNYGYTF	TGTGCCAGCAGTGAATTGGGACAGAACTATGGCTACACCTTC
TRBV5-4	15	TRBD1	-	TRBJ2-1	CASSQGWTGDSEQFF	TGTGCCAGCAGCCAAGGTTGGACAGGGGACAGTGAGCAGTTCTTC
TRBV7-9	17	-	-	TRBJ2-3	CASSWPRGSSVADTQYF	TGTGCCAGCAGCTGGCCCAGGGGCAGTAGTGTAGCAGATACGCAGTATTTT
TRBV4-1	16	TRBD1	-	TRBJ2-2	CASSHTGGADTGELFF	TGCGCCAGCAGCCATACAGGGGGCGCGGACACCGGGGAGCTGTTTTTT
TRBV7-6	14	-	few	TRBJ1-6	CASSQGMVNSPLHF	TGTGCCAGCAGCCAGGGGATGGTGAATTCACCCCTCCACTTT
TRBV29-1	13	-	-	TRBJ2-7	CSVGLATAYEQYF	TGCAGCGTTGGGCTAGCGACGGCATACGAGCAGTACTTC
TRBV9	15	-	many	TRBJ2-1	CASSVRDWGLDEQFF	TGTGCCAGCAGCGTCCGGGACTGGGGTCTCGATGAGCAGTTCTTC
TRBV7-9	15	-	few	TRBJ2-5	CASSLVAGTGETQYF	TGTGCCAGCAGCTTAGTTGCGGGCACGGGAGAGACCCAGTACTTC
TRBV6-1	14	-	-	TRBJ2-4	CASSGVSQEDIQYF	TGTGCCAGCAGTGGGGTTTCCCAAGAGGACATTCAGTACTTC
TRBV4-1	19	TRBD2	many	TRBJ2-3	CASSQPGLAGGPRGDTQYF	TGCGCCAGCAGCCAGCCGGGACTAGCGGGAGGGCCTAGAGGAGATACGCAGTATTTT
TRBV11-2	12	-	-	TRBJ2-5	CASSLEGQTQYF	TGTGCCAGCAGCTTAGAGGGACAAACCCAGTACTTC
TRBV6-6	12	-	many	TRBJ2-4	CASCGSASIQYF	TGTGCCAGCTGTGGTAGCGCGTCCATTCAGTACTTC
TRBV7-3	16	TRBD2	-	TRBJ2-3	CASSLRGGGAKDTQYF	TGTGCCAGCAGCTTACGAGGCGGGGGGGCTAAAGATACGCAGTATTTT
TRBV5-6	15	-	-	TRBJ1-4	CASSPGGITNEKLFF	TGTGCCAGCAGCCCTGGGGGGATAACTAATGAAAAACTGTTTTTT
TRBV13	12	-	few	TRBJ2-2	CASSLSGGELFF	TGTGCCAGCAGCTTGTCAGGCGGGGAGCTGTTTTTT
TRBV30	11	-	few	TRBJ1-1	CAWSVKWQAFF	TGTGCCTGGAGCGTAAAGTGGCAAGCTTTCTTT
TRBV7-9	18	TRBD1	few	TRBJ1-1	CASSLIGQGARKNTEAFF	TGTGCCAGCAGCTTAATTGGACAGGGGGCAAGGAAAAACACTGAAGCTTTCTTT
TRBV27	15	TRBD1	-	TRBJ2-7	CASSFADRASYEQYF	TGTGCCAGCAGTTTCGCTGACAGGGCCTCCTACGAGCAGTACTTC
TRBV27	16	-	few	TRBJ1-5	CASSSRGTKGNQPQHF	TGTGCCAGCAGTTCCCGGGGGACTAAAGGGAATCAGCCCCAGCATTTT
TRBV30	13	-	-	TRBJ1-6	CAWSGQGNSPLHF	TGTGCCTGGAGTGGTCAGGGTAATTCACCCCTCCACTTT
TRBV2	12	-	few	TRBJ1-2	CASTEGLYGYTF	TGTGCCAGCACAGAGGGACTCTATGGCTACACCTTC
TRBV7-6	12	-	-	TRBJ2-5	CASSATQETQYF	TGTGCCAGCAGCGCCACTCAAGAGACCCAGTACTTC
TRBV7-2	18	TRBD1	-	TRBJ2-6	CASSPTRGPSSGANVLTF	TGTGCCAGCAGCCCCACCAGGGGGCCGAGCTCTGGGGCCAACGTCCTGACTTTC
TRBV5-6	13	-	few	TRBJ1-2	CASSLVGAYGYTF	TGTGCCAGCAGCTTGGTAGGGGCCTATGGCTACACCTTC
TRBV6-4	15	TRBD2	-	TRBJ2-3	CASKGRGDPTDTQYF	TGTGCCAGCAAAGGGCGGGGGGATCCCACAGATACGCAGTATTTT
TRBV15	12	-	-	TRBJ1-4	CATSGASEKLFF	TGTGCCACCAGCGGGGCGAGTGAAAAACTGTTTTTT
TRBV5-4	14	TRBD1	few	TRBJ2-5	CASSPRTGGTTQYF	TGTGCCAGCAGCCCTCGGACAGGGGGCACAACCCAGTACTTC
TRBV6-1	16	-	few	TRBJ1-1	CASGGGFDSLNTEAFF	TGTGCCAGCGGTGGGGGTTTTGACAGCTTGAACACTGAAGCTTTCTTT
TRBV7-2	15	TRBD2	-	TRBJ2-7	CASSLVTSGRGEQYF	TGTGCCAGCAGCTTAGTGACTAGCGGCCGTGGGGAGCAGTACTTC
TRBV19	13	-	few	TRBJ2-5	CASNGGNQETQYF	TGTGCCAGTAACGGCGGGAACCAAGAGACCCAGTACTTC
TRBV6-5	15	-	few	TRBJ2-7	CASSYGVQGGYEQYF	TGTGCCAGCAGTTACGGGGTACAGGGTGGCTACGAGCAGTACTTC
TRBV19	14	TRBD1	-	TRBJ1-5	CASSDGQENQPQHF	TGTGCCAGTAGTGACGGACAGGAGAATCAGCCCCAGCATTTT
TRBV2	15	TRBD2	few	TRBJ2-2	CASSRTSGRTGELFF	TGTGCCAGCAGTAGGACTAGCGGGAGGACCGGGGAGCTGTTTTTT